Each of the 4 T cell receptor beta chains below was sequenced from the same sample in a study of cytomegalovirus exposure and HLA in healthy donors. PCR primers comprised 60 Vbeta and 13 Jbeta primers. Generated by immunoSEQ multiplex PCR, the TCRdb table keeps only in-frame clones and is missing some. The sample gives approximately 160,000 clones, 65% to 70% of which show up once; 4.5% is in the top ten. Sequences were obtained from PBMCs. The source of these receptors is a woman aged 18-29 years in good health and CMV-seropositive.

The V gene is TRBV6-5, the J gene TRBJ1-1, with D possibly matching TRBD1 (5 bases). This CDR3 comprises 14 residues. Trimming pared 5 bases from V and 5 bases from J, leaving 15 bases between. In germline, CDR1 is MNHEY, CDR2 SVGAGI. CDR3 in amino acids: CASSQSYRWTEAFF. CDR3 DNA sequence: TGTGCCAGCAGTCAATCTTACAGGTGGACTGAAGCTTTCTTT.

The CDR3, as DNA: TGTGCCATCCTGAAAGAACAGTACACAGATACGCAGTATTTT. It encodes CAILKEQYTDTQYF. V is TRBV2 and J is TRBJ2-3; D unclear. The V and J ends lost 10 bases and 2 bases respectively, with 16 bases between them. This CDR3 has 14 amino acids. Germline values: CDR1 SNHLY, CDR2 FYNNEI.

This clone has a handful of counts. The chain joins TRBV5-6 to TRBJ2-7; D is possibly TRBD1 (6 bases). The CDR3 contains 14 residues. V lost 4 bases to trimming and J lost 7 bases, with 18 bases between them. Germline CDR1 SGHDT, CDR2 YYEEEE. The CDR3 coding sequence is TGTGCCAGCAGCGATAACAGGGAATTTGGAGAGCAGTACTTC. It yields the protein CASSDNREFGEQYF.

V gene TRBV10-3 combines with J gene TRBJ1-1, with unresolved D. This CDR3 comprises 16 residues. Between the trimmed V and J ends, which lost 8 bases and 8 bases, there was a span of 27 bases. Looked up from germline, CDR1 is ENHRY and CDR2 is SYGVKD. CDR3 DNA sequence: TGTGCCATCCTGGCAGATCCTGGTGCGGTGTCTGAGGAAGCTTTCTTT. Its protein is CAILADPGAVSEEAFF.